The TCR beta chain described here comes from a study of CD8 T cells in ankylosing spondylitis. Study results and limitations: Disease-associated clones were reportedly significantly overrepresented in matched ankylosing spondylitis synovial fluid. A motif of roughly eight highly homologous TCR beta variants was seen as apparently characteristic of ankylosing spondylitis blood.

Germline CDR1 SGDLS, CDR2 YYNGEE. The CDR3 contains 14 residues. V dropped 0 bases and J dropped 1; count of bases not matched to a gene: 0. Notes on this clonotype: Its antigen is currently unknown.

Making the TCR beta libraries involved quantitative 5'-RACE with molecular barcodes. From the 5' RACE reads, TCRdb called clonotypes with MiXCR, one entry per CDR3 protein. The table shows a few hundred thousand distinct CDR3 sequences, with 15% to 20% occurring only once. This TCR was sampled from a male donor with ankylosing spondylitis or in good health (not recorded which). Material: blood, either unsorted or a sorted T cell fraction (not recorded which). V usage is TRBV9 and J usage is TRBJ2-5, with 7 bases aligning to TRBD1. CDR3 sequence: CASSVGDSQETQYF. The CDR3, as DNA: TGTGCCAGCAGCGTAGGGGACAGCCAAGAGACCCAGTACTTC.